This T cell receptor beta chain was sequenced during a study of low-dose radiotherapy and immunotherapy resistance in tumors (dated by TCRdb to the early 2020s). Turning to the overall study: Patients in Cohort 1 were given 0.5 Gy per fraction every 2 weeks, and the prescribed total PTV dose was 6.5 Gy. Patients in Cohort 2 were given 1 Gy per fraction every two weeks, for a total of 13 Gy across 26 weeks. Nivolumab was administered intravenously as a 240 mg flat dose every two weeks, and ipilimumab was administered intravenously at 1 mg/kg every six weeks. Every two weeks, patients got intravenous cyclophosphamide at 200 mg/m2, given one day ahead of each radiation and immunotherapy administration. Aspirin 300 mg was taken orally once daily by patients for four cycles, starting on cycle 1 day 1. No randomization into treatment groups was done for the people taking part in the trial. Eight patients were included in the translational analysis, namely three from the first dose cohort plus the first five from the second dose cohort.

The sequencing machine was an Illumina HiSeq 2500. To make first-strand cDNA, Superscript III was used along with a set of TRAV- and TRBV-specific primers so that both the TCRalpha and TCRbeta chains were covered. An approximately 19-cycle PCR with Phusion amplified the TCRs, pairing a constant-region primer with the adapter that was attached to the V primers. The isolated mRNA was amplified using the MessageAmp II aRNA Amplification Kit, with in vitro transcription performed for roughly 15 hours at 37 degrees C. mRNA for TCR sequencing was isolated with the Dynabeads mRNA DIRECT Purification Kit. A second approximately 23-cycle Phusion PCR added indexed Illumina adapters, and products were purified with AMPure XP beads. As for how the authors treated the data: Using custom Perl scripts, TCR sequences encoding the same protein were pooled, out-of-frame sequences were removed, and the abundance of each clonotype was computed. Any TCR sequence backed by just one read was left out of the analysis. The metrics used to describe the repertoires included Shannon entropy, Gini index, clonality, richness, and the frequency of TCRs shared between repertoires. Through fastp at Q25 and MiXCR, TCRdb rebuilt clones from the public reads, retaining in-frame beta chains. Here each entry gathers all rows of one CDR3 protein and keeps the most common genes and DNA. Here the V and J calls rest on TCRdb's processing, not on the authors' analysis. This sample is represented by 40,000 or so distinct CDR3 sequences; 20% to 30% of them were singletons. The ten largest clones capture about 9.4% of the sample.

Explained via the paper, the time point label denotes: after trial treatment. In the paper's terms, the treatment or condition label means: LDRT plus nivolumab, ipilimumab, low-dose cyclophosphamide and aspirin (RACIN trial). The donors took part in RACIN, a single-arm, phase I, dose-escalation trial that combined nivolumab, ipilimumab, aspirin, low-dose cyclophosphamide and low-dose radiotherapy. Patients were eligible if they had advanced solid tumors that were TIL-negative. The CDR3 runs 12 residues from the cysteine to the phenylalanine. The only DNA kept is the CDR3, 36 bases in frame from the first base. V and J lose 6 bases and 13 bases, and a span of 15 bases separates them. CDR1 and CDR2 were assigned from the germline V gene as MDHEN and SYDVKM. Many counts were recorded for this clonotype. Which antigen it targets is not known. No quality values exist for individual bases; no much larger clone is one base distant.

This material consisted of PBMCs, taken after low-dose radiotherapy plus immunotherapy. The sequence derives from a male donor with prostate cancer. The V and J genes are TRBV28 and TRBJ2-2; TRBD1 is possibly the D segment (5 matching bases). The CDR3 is CASSTPTGGLFF. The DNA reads TGTGCCAGCAGCACGCCTACAGGTGGGCTGTTTTTT.